This T cell receptor beta chain was sequenced during a study of neoadjuvant nivolumab and ipilimumab in lung cancer. Regarding the study as a whole: TCR receptors were sequenced in few samples.

The data were produced by immunoSEQ multiplex PCR, yet TCRdb's version contains in-frame clones alone and is incomplete. Among 18,000 or so clones listed, around 77% were seen once. A note on this clone: No antigen is known for it.

V gave up 7 bases and J gave up 5 bases; unmatched junction bases: 18. Germline assignment: CDR1 LGHNT and CDR2 FRNRAP. The CDR3 runs to 17 residues. This TCR was sampled from an adult with non-small cell lung cancer. The J gene is TRBJ2-5, the V gene TRBV12-5; 8 bases align to TRBD1. The specimen was tumor tissue, collected after neoadjuvant nivolumab, alone or with ipilimumab, at or shortly before surgery. The CDR3 protein is CASALSSRTAGGETQYF. CDR3 DNA sequence: TGTGCTAGTGCCCTATCTAGTCGGACCGCAGGGGGCGAGACCCAGTACTTC.